The clone carrying this T cell receptor beta chain was found once. From RNA transcripts, TCR beta CDR3 regions were amplified. Initially, a first-round RT-PCR of the TCR CDR3 employed the HTBI primer set. TCRdb redid the calling of the multiplex PCR reads with MiXCR, one entry per CDR3 protein. The profile shows 660,000 or so distinct CDR3 sequences, nearly 45% of them singletons. This entry is derived from a study of T cells in Graves' hyperthyroidism and ophthalmopathy. The germline gives CDR1 DFQATT, CDR2 SNEGSKA (reference sequence). V gave up 1 base and J gave up 4 bases; unmatched junction bases: 4. The CDR3 contains 15 residues.

The rearrangement links TRBV20-1 to TRBJ2-2; the match to TRBD2 covers 9 bases. This receptor was taken from an adult man with Graves' disease, either hyperthyroidism or ophthalmopathy (not recorded which). The sequencing input was peripheral blood or thyroid tissue (not recorded which). CDR3 loop: CSARVAGAVTGELFF. CDR3 DNA: TGCAGTGCTAGAGTAGCGGGAGCGGTCACCGGGGAGCTGTTTTTT.